Shown below are 14 T cell receptor beta chains from a single sample sequenced in a study of T cell repertoires in cytomegalovirus infection. TCRdb reanalysed the reads using MiXCR and keeps one entry per CDR3 protein. The repertoire holds hundreds of thousands of distinct CDR3 sequences, with around 24% as singletons. Sequenced: CD8+ T cells from PBMCs. Receptors were obtained from a human donor in good health (CMV status not recorded). Some clones in this sample may be carry-over from other donors' samples.

Concerning this clonotype: At one of its ends the junction is not consistent with the germline gene, which may arise from a read error. The chain has TRBV5-4 and TRBJ2-1; D call uncertain. In germline, CDR1 is SGHNT, CDR2 YYREEE (reference sequence). This CDR3 has 15 amino acids. Written as DNA, the CDR3 is TGTGCCAGCAGCCCTCAGTTCGGAGCCTACAATGGGCAGTTCTTC. Translating gives CASSPQFGAYNGQFF.

This sequence joins TRBV6-5 and TRBJ1-5; tentative D call: TRBD1 (6 bases). Germline V lookup: CDR1 MNHEY, CDR2 SVGAGI. V dropped 2 bases and J dropped 6 bases, with 11 bases sitting between them. This CDR3 has 14 amino acids. Written as DNA, the CDR3 is TGTGCCAGCAGTTACCCAGAGGGGGGTCAGCCCCAGCATTTT. The encoded protein is CASSYPEGGQPQHF.

This chain uses TRBV25-1 with TRBJ2-5, with unresolved D. The V gene lost 6 bases and the J gene lost 5 bases, with 16 bases spanning the gap. Germline lookup yields CDR1 MGHDK and CDR2 SYGVNS. This CDR3 is built from 14 residues. The CDR3 region is CASSSISLGETQYF. The CDR3 region has the DNA TGTGCCAGCAGCTCCATTTCTTTGGGGGAGACCCAGTACTTC.

The chain recombines TRBV7-9 with TRBJ2-5, with D maybe TRBD2 (5 bases). The CDR3 extends over 11 amino acids. CDR1 and CDR2 (germline): SEHNR, FQNEAQ (reference sequence). V was trimmed by 10 bases and J by 4 bases, leaving 10 bases between them. CDR3 nucleotides: TGTGCCACGAGGGCTGGAGAGACCCAGTACTTC. Its translation is CATRAGETQYF.

The rearrangement links TRBV12-3 or TRBV12-4 to TRBJ1-2; 10 bases fit TRBD1. The CDR3 is made up of 15 amino acids. Trimming at V came to 4 bases and at J to 5 bases, leaving 7 bases not matched to a gene. The CDR3 region is CASSSPGQGPYGYTF. CDR3 bases: TGTGCCAGCAGTTCCCCGGGACAGGGGCCTTATGGCTACACCTTC.

Worth noting for this clonotype: A junction end diverges from the germline sequence, so it may reflect a read error. The chain has TRBV10-3 and TRBJ2-5; 9 bases are a match to TRBD1. This CDR3 comprises 15 residues. CDR1 ENHRY and CDR2 SYGVKD come from the germline V gene. In DNA form, the CDR3 reads TGTGCCATCAGTGGAAGGGGACAGGGTGGAGAGACCCGGTACTTC. It codes for CAISGRGQGGETRYF.

This clonotype was recorded at least ten times. The chain employs TRBV14 and TRBJ1-6; D ambiguous. Trimming removed 0 bases at V and 4 bases at J, with 7 bases between. CDR3 length: 15 residues. Germline V gene lookup returns CDR1 SGHDN and CDR2 FVKESK. The CDR3 loop reads CASSQERAYNSPLHF. The CDR3 DNA reads as TGTGCCAGCAGCCAAGAGAGGGCTTATAATTCACCCCTCCACTTT. Looking up the rest from reference TRBV14 and TRBJ1-6 gives the full variable domain: EAGVTQFPSHSVIEKGQTVTLRCDPISGHDNLYWYRRVMGKEIKFLLHFVKESKQDESGMPNNRFLAERTGGTYSTLKVQPAELEDSGVYFCASSQERAYNSPLHFGNGTRLTVT.

The rearrangement joins TRBV14 to TRBJ2-7; unclear D gene. CDR1 and CDR2 (germline): SGHDN, FVKESK. Deletions cut 0 bases from V and 6 bases from J, with 15 bases between. The length of the CDR3 is 15 residues. This CDR3 is CASSQDDGIPGEQYV. As DNA, the CDR3 is TGTGCCAGCAGCCAAGACGACGGTATTCCGGGCGAGCAGTACGTC.

This clonotype was recorded once. The CDR3 here is CASSQDPAWTGELFF. CDR3 nucleotide sequence: TGCGCCAGCAGCCAAGATCCGGCCTGGACCGGGGAGCTGTTTTTT. V is TRBV4-1 and J is TRBJ2-2; D remains unclear. This CDR3 comprises 15 residues. CDR1 MGHRA and CDR2 YSYEKL come from the germline V gene. V was clipped by 0 bases and J by 5 bases, with 10 bases between them.

This clonotype was picked up many times. The rearrangement links TRBV7-6 to TRBJ2-5; 7 bases align to TRBD2. The germline V gene has CDR1 SGHVS and CDR2 FNYEAQ. This CDR3 spans 18 amino acids. The J segment lost 0 bases and the V segment lost 5 bases, leaving 15 bases of the junction unmatched. Written as DNA, the CDR3 is TGTGCCAGCAGCCAACGGACTAGGACGGGACCGTACCAAGAGACCCAGTACTTC. Amino acids: CASSQRTRTGPYQETQYF.

V is TRBV7-9 and J is TRBJ2-1, with TRBD2 identical over 11 bases. This CDR3 comprises 15 residues. V was pared by 4 bases and J by 6 bases, with 5 bases of the junction left unmatched. The germline V gene encodes CDR1 SEHNR and CDR2 FQNEAQ (reference sequence). This CDR3 is CASSSTSGGGNEQFF. The CDR3 DNA is TGTGCCAGCAGCTCAACTAGCGGGGGAGGCAATGAGCAGTTCTTC.

The chain joins TRBV20-1 to TRBJ2-7, with D unclear. Germline V CDR1 and CDR2: DFQATT, SNEGSKA (reference sequence). Trimming took off 3 bases at V and 1 base at J, with 16 bases between the two ends. This CDR3 is 15 amino acids long. The CDR3 reads CSASGPRETSYEQYF. CDR3 sequence (DNA): TGCAGTGCTAGCGGCCCCCGAGAGACATCCTACGAGCAGTACTTC.

This clonotype was detected many times. The genes are TRBV12-3 or TRBV12-4 and TRBJ2-1; no reliable D call. This CDR3 has 15 amino acids. Trimming removed 4 bases at V and 0 bases at J, with 10 bases between. In DNA form, the CDR3 reads TGTGCCAGCAGTTCCCGACATAGCTCCTACAATGAGCAGTTCTTC. Protein product: CASSSRHSSYNEQFF.

This clonotype came up many times. The chain links TRBV12-5 to TRBJ1-5; 7 positions match TRBD1. The CDR3 sequence is 15 residues long. Germline V gene sequence: CDR1 LGHNT, CDR2 FRNRAP. Trimming took 7 bases from V and 4 from J; bases not matched to a gene: 10. The CDR3 reads CASAPWTGPNQPQHF. In DNA, the CDR3 is TGTGCTAGTGCCCCCTGGACAGGCCCTAATCAGCCCCAGCATTTT.